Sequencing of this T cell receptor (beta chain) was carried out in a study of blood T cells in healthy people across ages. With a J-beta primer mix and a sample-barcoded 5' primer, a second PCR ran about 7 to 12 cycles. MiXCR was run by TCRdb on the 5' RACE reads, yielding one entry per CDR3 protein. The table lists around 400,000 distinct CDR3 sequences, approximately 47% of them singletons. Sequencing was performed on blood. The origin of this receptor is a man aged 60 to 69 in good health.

As DNA, the CDR3 is TGTGCCAGCAGTTTGACCGGGACCGCTAGAGATGAGCAGTTCTTC. Protein product: CASSLTGTARDEQFF. The rearrangement links TRBV27 to TRBJ2-1, with D perhaps given as TRBD1 or TRBD2 (5 bases each). The V and J ends lost 3 bases and 8 bases respectively, with 17 bases between them. This CDR3 is built from 15 residues. Germline V CDR1 and CDR2: MNHEY, SMNVEV (reference sequence).